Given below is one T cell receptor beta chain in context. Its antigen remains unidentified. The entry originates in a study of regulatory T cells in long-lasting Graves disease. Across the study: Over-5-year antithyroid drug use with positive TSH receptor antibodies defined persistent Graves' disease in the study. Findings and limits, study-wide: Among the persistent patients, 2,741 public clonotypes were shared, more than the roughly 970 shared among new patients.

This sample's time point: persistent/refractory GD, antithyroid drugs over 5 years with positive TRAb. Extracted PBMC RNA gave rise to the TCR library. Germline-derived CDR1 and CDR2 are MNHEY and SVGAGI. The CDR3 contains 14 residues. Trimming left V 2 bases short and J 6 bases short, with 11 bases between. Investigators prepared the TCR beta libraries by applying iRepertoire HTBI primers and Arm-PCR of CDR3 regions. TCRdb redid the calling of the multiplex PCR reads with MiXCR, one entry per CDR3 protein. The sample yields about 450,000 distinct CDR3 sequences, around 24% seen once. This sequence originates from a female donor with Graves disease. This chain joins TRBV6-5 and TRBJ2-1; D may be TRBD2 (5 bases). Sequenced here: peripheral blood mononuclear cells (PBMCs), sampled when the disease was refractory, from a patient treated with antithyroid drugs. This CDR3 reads CASSYLGAANEQFF. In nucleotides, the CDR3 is TGTGCCAGCAGTTACCTGGGAGCTGCCAATGAGCAGTTCTTC.